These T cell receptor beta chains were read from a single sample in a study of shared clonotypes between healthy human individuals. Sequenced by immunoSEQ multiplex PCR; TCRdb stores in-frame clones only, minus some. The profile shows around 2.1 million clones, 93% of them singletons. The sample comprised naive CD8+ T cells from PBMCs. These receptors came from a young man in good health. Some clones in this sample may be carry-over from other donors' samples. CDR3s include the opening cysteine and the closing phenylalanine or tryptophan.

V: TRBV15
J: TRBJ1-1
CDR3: CATSDRTANTEAFF

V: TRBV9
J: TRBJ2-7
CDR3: CASSDGTSYEQYF

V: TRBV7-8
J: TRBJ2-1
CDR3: CASSAGLAGGYNEQFF

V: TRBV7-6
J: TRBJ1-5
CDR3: CASSLFHGQKNQPQHF

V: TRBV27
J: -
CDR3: CASSLGGYEQYF

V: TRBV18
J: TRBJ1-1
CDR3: CASEKDTEAFF

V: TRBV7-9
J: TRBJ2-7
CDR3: CASSRPDLSYEQYF

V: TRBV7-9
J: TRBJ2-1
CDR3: CASSAPSGSLYNEQFF

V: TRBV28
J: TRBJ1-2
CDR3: CASSSLPGTGTYGYTF

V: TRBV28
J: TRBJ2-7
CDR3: CASSDNPGGYEQYF

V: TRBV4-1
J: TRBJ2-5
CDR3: CASSPGLAGVRETQYF

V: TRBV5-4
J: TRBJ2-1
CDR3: CASSGVPDGEQFF

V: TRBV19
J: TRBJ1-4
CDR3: CASSIEGINEKLFF

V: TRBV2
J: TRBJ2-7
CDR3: CAIMDGYYEQYF

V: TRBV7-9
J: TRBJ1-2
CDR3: CASSFTGQNYGYTF

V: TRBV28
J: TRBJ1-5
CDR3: CASSLQGHYQPQHF

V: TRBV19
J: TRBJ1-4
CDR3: CASTPRSGGFNEKLFF

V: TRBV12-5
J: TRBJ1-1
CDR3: CASGFGSPGTEAFF

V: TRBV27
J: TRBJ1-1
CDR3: CASSPGWTGAEAFF

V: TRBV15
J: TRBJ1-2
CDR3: CATSPGTPNYGYTF

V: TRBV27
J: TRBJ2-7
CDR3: CASSFGTSGYEQYF

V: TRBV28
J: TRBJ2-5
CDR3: CASSFGSGAQTQYF

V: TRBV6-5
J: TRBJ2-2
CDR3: CASSYTSGAAGELFF

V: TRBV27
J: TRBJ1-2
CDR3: CASSLIGGLSGYTF

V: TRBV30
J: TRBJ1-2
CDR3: CAWSVPGDPYGYTF

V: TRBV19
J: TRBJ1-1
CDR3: CASSISVGHMNTEAFF

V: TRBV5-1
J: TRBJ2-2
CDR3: CASSLRGTGGFGELFF